Sequencing of this TCR beta chain was carried out in a study of T cells after yellow fever vaccination. Germline CDR1 SGHTA, CDR2 FQGTGA. V shed 9 bases and J shed 1 base, with 6 bases lying between them. This CDR3 region has 11 residues. Study-wide results and limits: Most clones from primary vaccination resurfaced after the booster (around 97% CD4, about 91% CD8). CD4 and CD8 compartments shared a small share of clonotypes.

Regarding this clonotype: Its target is not known.

TCRdb analysed the 5' RACE reads with MiXCR anew, one entry per CDR3 protein. This table holds 500,000 to 650,000 distinct CDR3 sequences, approximately 12% found once. Sequenced material: PBMCs, taken on the day of the yellow fever booster vaccination. This TCR was recovered from a man aged 25 to 45 who received the YFV17D yellow fever vaccine. The chain couples TRBV7-3 to TRBJ2-5; D remains unclear. CDR3 loop: CARGSQETQYF. The CDR3 nucleotides are TGTGCCAGGGGCAGCCAAGAGACCCAGTACTTC. Supplemented by reference TRBV7-3 and TRBJ2-5, the full variable domain reads GAGVSQTPSNKVTEKGKYVELRCDPISGHTALYWYRQSLGQGPEFLIYFQGTGAADDSGLPNDRFFAVRPEGSVSTLKIQRTERGDSAVYLCARGSQETQYFGPGTRLLVL.